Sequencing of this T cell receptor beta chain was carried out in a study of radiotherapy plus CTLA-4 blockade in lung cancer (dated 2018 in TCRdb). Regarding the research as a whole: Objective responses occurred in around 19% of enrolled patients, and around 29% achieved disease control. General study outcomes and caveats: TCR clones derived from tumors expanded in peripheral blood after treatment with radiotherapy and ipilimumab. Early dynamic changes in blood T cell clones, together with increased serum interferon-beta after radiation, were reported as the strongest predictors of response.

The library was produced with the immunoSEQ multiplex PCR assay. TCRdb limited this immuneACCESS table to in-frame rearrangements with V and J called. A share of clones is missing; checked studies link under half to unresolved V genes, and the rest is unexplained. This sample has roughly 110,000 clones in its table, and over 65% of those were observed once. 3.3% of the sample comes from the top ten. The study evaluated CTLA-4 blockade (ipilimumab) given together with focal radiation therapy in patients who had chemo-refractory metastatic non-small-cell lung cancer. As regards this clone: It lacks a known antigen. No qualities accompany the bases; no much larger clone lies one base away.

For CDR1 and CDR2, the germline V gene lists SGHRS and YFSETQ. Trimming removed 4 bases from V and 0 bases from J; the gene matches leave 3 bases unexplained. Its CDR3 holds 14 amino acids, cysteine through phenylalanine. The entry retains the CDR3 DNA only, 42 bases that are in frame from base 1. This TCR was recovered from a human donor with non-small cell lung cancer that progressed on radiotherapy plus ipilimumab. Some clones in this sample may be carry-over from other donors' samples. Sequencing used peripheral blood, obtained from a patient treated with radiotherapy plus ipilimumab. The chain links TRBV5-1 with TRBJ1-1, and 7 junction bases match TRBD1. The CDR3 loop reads CASSLGQMNTEAFF. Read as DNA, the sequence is TGCGCCAGCAGCCTGGGACAGATGAACACTGAAGCTTTCTTT.